A selection of T cell receptor beta chains follows, all from one sample in a study of OX40 agonist ivuxolimab in advanced cancers. Some clones are missing from TCRdb's copy, which holds only in-frame ones; the method was immunoSEQ multiplex PCR. The data hold over 20,000 clones, with about three quarters observed a single time. Sample: CD4+ or CD8+ T cells sorted from blood, taken in a trial of the OX40 agonist ivuxolimab. Source of these receptors: an adult with an advanced solid tumor such as melanoma, head and neck, liver or kidney cancer. Each CDR3 is given with its conserved first and last residue. A D gene is named only where the DNA matches it firmly. Rows give clone size only sometimes, using once, few, many, or a class for an expanded clone.

>few|TRBJ2-7|TRBV10-3|.
TGTGCCATCAGTGAGGAGGGACGGGAGCAGTACTTC
CAISEEGREQYF
>.|TRBJ1-1|TRBV30|.
TGTGCCTGGAGTGTACAGTCTGAAGCTTTCTTT
CAWSVQSEAFF
>once|TRBJ2-1|TRBV7-2|.
TGTGCCAGCAGCTTAGGGAGTTTTTCCTACAATGAGCAGTTCTTC
CASSLGSFSYNEQFF
>medium-sized|TRBJ1-5|TRBV6-6|.
TGTGCCAGCAGCCCGGACACCTCCGGGAATCAGCCCCAGCATTTT
CASSPDTSGNQPQHF
>.|TRBJ2-1|TRBV19|.
TGTGCCAGTAGTATAGGGGCGGGGATCTCCAACAATGAGCAGTTCTTC
CASSIGAGISNNEQFF
>.|TRBJ1-5|TRBV6-4|.
TGTGCCAGCACTTTAGAGGCAGGGAGCAATCAGCCCCAGCATTTT
CASTLEAGSNQPQHF
>few|TRBJ1-1|TRBV30|.
TGTGCCTGGAGTGCCGGGACCCTCAACACTGAAGCTTTCTTT
CAWSAGTLNTEAFF
>.|TRBJ2-1|TRBV11-2|TRBD2
TGTGCCAGCAGCTCCGGGGGACTAGTCAGATACAATGAGCAGTTCTTC
CASSSGGLVRYNEQFF
>.|TRBJ1-5|TRBV7-2|TRBD1
TGTGCCAGCAGCGAGACAGGGAAGGGCCCCGGAGGTCAGCCCCAGCATTTT
CASSETGKGPGGQPQHF
>.|TRBJ2-2|TRBV9|.
TGTGCCAGCAGCGTCGGCGGAGCGAACACCGGGGAGCTGTTTTTT
CASSVGGANTGELFF
>.|TRBJ1-3|TRBV9|.
TGTGCCAGCAGCGTAGAGGGGACGAACTCTGGAAACACCATATATTTT
CASSVEGTNSGNTIYF
>few|TRBJ2-4|TRBV6-1|.
TGTGCCAGCTGGTCAGTCTATCCCAAAAACATTCAGTACTTC
CASWSVYPKNIQYF
>.|TRBJ1-4|TRBV27|TRBD1
TGTGCCAGCAGTTTACAGGGGACAGTTGCAACTAATGAAAAACTGTTTTTT
CASSLQGTVATNEKLFF
>once|TRBJ1-5|TRBV19|TRBD1
TGTGCCAGTAAGTCTGGACAGGGGAGTAATCAGCCCCAGCATTTT
CASKSGQGSNQPQHF
>.|TRBJ1-2|TRBV5-1|.
TGCGCCAGCAGCTTCGACGGCTCCTATGGCTACACCTTC
CASSFDGSYGYTF
>few|TRBJ1-2|TRBV4-2|.
TGTGCCAGCAGCCAAGGAGGCGGAGGGGCGCGTTATGGCTACACCTTC
CASSQGGGGARYGYTF
>.|TRBJ2-7|TRBV6-9|.
TGTGCCAGTGAGACCCCCACGGGTCTACATTCCTACGAGCAGTACTTC
CASETPTGLHSYEQYF
>.|TRBJ1-1|TRBV11-3|TRBD1
TGTGCCAGCAGCTCTTACCGGGACAGAGAAGCTTTCTTT
CASSSYRDREAFF
>.|TRBJ1-2|TRBV30|.
TGTGCCTGGAGTGTACGCGGATCTAACTATGGCTACACCTTC
CAWSVRGSNYGYTF
>.|TRBJ2-5|TRBV11-2|.
TGTGCCAGCAGCTCCCGTAACTTGCAAGAGACCCAGTACTTC
CASSSRNLQETQYF
>.|TRBJ1-2|TRBV10-2|.
TGCGCCAGCAGCCGAGAACAGGGAGTCTATGGCTACACCTTC
CASSREQGVYGYTF
>.|TRBJ2-4|TRBV4-2|TRBD2
TGTGCCAGCAGCCAAGACCCGGGACTAGCGGGGATACTAGCCAAAAACATTCAGTACTTC
CASSQDPGLAGILAKNIQYF
>.|TRBJ2-7|TRBV7-9|.
TGTGCCAGCAGCTCTTCTGGCTGGGAGCAGTACTTC
CASSSSGWEQYF